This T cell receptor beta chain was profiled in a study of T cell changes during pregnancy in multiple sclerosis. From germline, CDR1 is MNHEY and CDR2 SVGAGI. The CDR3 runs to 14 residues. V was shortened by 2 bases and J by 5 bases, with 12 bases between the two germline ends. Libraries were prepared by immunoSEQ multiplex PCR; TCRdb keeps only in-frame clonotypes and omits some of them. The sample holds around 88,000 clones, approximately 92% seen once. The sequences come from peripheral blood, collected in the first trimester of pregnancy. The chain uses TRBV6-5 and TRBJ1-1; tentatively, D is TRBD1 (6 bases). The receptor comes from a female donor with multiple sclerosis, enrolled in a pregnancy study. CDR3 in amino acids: CASSYQGLGTEAFF. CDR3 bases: TGTGCCAGCAGTTACCAGGGGCTGGGGACTGAAGCTTTCTTT.